This entry lists 4 T cell receptor beta chains sequenced from one sample in a study of tumor-infiltrating lymphocytes in localized non-small cell lung cancer. Libraries were prepared by immunoSEQ multiplex PCR; TCRdb keeps only in-frame clonotypes and omits some of them. The sample lists 20,000 to 30,000 clones, roughly 73% occurring once. Sequencing was carried out using lung tumor tissue. The receptors were gathered from a human donor with non-small cell lung cancer.

The CDR3 loop is CASSFLNRHTDTQYF. The CDR3 DNA is TGTGCCAGCAGCTTTCTTAACAGACACACAGATACGCAGTATTTT. This chain links TRBV5-5 with TRBJ2-3, with D unclear. Germline CDR1 SGHKS, CDR2 YYEKEE (reference sequence). CDR3 length: 15 residues. V was pared by 2 bases and J by 2 bases, with 12 bases between.

V gene TRBV5-6 combines with J gene TRBJ1-1; D is perhaps TRBD1 (5 bases). Trimming pared 2 bases from V and 6 bases from J, leaving 14 bases between. The CDR3 has 14 residues. Germline loops: CDR1 SGHDT, CDR2 YYEEEE. The CDR3 DNA reads as TGTGCCAGCAGCTTCCGGGGCCCGGCACCTGAAGCTTTCTTT. The encoded protein is CASSFRGPAPEAFF.

The rearrangement joins TRBV5-1 to TRBJ2-1; D is undetermined. This CDR3 region has 13 residues. With 0 bases removed from V and 8 bases from J, the gap between germline ends came to 9 bases. Germline V CDR1 and CDR2: SGHRS, YFSETQ. In DNA, the CDR3 is TGCGCCAGCAGCTTGGCGAGTCAATATGAGCAGTTCTTC. This encodes CASSLASQYEQFF.

This chain connects TRBV6-5 to TRBJ1-2; D is undetermined. This CDR3 contains 13 residues. V lost 0 bases, J lost 5 bases, and 7 bases lay in between. CDR1 is MNHEY and CDR2 is SVGAGI in the germline V gene. CDR3 protein: CASSYSAGYGYTF. DNA for the CDR3: TGTGCCAGCAGTTACTCGGCGGGGTATGGCTACACCTTC.